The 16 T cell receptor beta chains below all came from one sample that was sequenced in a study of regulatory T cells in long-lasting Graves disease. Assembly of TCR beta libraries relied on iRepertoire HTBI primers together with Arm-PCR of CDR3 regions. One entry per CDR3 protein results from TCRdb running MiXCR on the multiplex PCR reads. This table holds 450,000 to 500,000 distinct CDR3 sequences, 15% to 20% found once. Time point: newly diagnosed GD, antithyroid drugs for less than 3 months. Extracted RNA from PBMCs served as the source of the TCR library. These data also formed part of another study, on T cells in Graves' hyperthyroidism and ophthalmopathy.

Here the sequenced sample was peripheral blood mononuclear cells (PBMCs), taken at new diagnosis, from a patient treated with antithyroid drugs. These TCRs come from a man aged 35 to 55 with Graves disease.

The CDR3 nucleotides are TGCGCCAGCAGTGAGGAGGGACTAGCGAGCGGGAACACCGGGGAGCTGTTTTTT. Translation gives CASSEEGLASGNTGELFF. The chain links TRBV10-1 to TRBJ2-2; 10 nucleotides match TRBD2. The CDR3 extends over 18 amino acids. The V and J ends lost 2 bases and 1 base, in that order; junction bases with no gene match: 7. Germline-derived CDR1 and CDR2 are WNHNN and SYGVQD (reference sequence).

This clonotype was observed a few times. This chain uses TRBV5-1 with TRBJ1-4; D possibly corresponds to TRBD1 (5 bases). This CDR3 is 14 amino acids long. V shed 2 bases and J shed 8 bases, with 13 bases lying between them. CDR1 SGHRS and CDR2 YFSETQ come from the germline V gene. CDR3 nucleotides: TGCGCCAGCAGCTTACCGGGACTTCGAGAAAAACTGTTTTTT. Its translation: CASSLPGLREKLFF.

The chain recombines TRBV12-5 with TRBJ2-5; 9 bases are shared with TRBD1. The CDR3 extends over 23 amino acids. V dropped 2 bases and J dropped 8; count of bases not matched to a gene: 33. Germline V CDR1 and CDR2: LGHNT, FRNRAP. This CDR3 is CASGLSPGQGLSGGGGHSGTQYF. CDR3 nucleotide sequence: TGTGCTAGTGGTTTGTCGCCGGGACAGGGATTGAGTGGGGGCGGGGGCCATTCGGGCACCCAGTACTTC.

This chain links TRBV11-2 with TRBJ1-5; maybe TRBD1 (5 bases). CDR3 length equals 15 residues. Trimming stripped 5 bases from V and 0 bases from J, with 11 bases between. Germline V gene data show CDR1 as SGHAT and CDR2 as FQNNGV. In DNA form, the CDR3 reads TGTGCCAGCAGCGTCGGACAACTTAGCAATCAGCCCCAGCATTTT. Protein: CASSVGQLSNQPQHF.

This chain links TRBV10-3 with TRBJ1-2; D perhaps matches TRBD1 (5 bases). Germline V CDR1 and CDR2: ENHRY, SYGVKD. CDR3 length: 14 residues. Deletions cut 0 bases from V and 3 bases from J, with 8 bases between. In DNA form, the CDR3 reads TGTGCCATCAGTGAGTCGGGCAGGGACTATGGCTACACCTTC. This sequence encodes CAISESGRDYGYTF.

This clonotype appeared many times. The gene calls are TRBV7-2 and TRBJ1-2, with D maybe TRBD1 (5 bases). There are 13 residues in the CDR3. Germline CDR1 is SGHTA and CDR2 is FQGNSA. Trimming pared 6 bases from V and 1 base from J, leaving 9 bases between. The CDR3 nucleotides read TGTGCCAGCAGGATGGGGGTTAACTATGGCTACACCTTC. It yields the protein CASRMGVNYGYTF.

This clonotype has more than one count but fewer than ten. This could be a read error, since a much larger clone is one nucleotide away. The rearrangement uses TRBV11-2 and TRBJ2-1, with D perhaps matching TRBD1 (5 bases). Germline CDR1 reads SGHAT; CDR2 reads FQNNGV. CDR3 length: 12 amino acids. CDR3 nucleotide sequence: TGTGCCAGCAGCTTCACGGACAATGAGCAGTCCTTC. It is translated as CASSFTDNEQSF.

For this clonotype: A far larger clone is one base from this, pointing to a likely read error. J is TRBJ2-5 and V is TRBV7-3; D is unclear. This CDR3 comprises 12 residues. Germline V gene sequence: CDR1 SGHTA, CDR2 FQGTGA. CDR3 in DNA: TGTGCCAGCAGTTTATCCCCGATGGCCCAGCACTTC. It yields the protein CASSLSPMAQHF.

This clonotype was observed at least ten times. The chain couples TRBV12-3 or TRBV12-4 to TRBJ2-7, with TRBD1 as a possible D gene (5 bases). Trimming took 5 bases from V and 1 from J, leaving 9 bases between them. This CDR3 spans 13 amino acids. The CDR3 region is CASSEGVSYEQYF. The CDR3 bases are TGTGCCAGCAGTGAAGGGGTTTCCTACGAGCAGTACTTC.

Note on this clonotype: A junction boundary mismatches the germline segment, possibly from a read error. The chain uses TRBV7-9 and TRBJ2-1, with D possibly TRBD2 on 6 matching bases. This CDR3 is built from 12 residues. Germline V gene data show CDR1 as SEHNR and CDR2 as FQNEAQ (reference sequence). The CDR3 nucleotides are TGTGCCAGCAGCATACAAGCGGGTGAGCGGTTCTTC. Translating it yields CASSIQAGERFF.

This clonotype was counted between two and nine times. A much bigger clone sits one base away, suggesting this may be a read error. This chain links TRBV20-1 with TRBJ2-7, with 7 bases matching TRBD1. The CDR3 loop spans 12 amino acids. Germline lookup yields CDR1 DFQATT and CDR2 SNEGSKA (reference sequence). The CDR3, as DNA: TGCAGTGCGAAGGGACAGTTCTACGAGCAGCACTTC. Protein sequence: CSAKGQFYEQHF.

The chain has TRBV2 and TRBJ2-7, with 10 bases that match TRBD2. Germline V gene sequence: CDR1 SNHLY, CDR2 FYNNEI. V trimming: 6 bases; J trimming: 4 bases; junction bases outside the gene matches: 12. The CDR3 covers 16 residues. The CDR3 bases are TGTGCCAGCAGCTTACTTCCTAGCGGGAGTTCGTACGAGCAGTACTTC. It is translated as CASSLLPSGSSYEQYF.

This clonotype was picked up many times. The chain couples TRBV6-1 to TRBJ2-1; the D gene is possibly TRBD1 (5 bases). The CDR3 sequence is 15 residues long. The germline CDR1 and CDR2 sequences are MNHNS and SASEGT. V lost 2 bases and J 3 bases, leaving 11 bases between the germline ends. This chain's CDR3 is CASSERGGFYNEQFF. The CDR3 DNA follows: TGTGCCAGCAGTGAAAGGGGTGGCTTCTACAATGAGCAGTTCTTC.

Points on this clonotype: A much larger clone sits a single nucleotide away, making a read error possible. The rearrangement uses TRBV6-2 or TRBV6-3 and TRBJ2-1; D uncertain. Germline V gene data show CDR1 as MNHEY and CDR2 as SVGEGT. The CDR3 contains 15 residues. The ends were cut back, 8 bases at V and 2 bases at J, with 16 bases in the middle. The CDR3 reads CASGETGGAYNEQFF. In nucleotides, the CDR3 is TGTGCCAGCGGAGAGACTGGCGGTGCCTACAATGAGCAGTTCTTC.

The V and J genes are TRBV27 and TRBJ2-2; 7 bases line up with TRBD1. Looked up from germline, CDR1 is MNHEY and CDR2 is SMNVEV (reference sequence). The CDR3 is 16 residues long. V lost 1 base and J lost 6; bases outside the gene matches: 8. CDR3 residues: CASSLLGGVYSGELFF. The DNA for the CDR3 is TGTGCCAGCAGTTTATTAGGGGGCGTGTATTCCGGGGAGCTGTTTTTT.

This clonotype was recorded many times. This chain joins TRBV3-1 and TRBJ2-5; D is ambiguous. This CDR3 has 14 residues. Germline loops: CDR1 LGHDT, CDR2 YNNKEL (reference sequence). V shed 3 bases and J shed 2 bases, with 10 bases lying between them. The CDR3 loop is CASSHASLQETQYF. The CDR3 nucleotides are TGTGCCAGCAGCCATGCCTCGCTACAAGAGACCCAGTACTTC.